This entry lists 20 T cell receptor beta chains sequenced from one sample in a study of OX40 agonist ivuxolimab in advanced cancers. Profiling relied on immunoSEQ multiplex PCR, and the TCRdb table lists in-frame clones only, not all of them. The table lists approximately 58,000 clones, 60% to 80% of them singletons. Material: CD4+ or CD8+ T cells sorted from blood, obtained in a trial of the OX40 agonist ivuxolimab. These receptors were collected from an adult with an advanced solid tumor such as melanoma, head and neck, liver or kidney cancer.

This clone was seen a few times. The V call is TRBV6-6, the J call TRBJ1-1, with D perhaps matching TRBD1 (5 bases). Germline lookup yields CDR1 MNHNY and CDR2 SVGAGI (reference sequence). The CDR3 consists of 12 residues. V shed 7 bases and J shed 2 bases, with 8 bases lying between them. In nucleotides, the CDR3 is TGTGCCAGCAACCGGGGCAACACTGAAGCTTTCTTT. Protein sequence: CASNRGNTEAFF.

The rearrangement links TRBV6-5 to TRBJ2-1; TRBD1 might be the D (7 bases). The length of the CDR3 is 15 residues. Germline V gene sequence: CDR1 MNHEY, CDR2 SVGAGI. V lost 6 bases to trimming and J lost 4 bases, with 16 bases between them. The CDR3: CASSLQGRSYNEQFF. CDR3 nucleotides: TGTGCCAGCAGCCTACAGGGGAGGTCTTACAATGAGCAGTTCTTC.

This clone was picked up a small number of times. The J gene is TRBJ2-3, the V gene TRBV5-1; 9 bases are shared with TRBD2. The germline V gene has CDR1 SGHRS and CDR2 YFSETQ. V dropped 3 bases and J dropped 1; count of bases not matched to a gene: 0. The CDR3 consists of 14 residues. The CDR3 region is CASSWTSGTDTQYF. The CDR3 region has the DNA TGCGCCAGCAGCTGGACTAGCGGCACAGATACGCAGTATTTT.

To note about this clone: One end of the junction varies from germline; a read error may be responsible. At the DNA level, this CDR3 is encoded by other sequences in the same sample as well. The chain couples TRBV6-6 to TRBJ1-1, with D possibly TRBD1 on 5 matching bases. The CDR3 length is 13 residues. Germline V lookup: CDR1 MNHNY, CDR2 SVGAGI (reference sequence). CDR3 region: CASRVREATEAFF. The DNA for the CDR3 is TGTGCTAGCAGGGTCAGGGAGGCGACTGAAGCTTTCTTT.

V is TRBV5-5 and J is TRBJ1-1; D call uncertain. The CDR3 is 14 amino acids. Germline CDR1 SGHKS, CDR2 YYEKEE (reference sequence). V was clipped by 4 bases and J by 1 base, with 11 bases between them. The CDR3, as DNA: TGTGCCAGCAGCCCGAGGGCGGAGAACACTGAAGCTTTCTTT. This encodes CASSPRAENTEAFF. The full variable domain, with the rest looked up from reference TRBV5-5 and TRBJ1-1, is DAGVTQSPTHLIKTRGQQVTLRCSPISGHKSVSWYQQVLGQGPQFIFQYYEKEERGRGNFPDRFSARQFPNYSSELNVNALLLGDSALYLCASSPRAENTEAFFGQGTRLTVV.

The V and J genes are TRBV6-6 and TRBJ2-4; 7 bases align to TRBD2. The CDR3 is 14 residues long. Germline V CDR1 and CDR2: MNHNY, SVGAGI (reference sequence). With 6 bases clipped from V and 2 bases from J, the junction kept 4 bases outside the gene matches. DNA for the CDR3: TGTGCCAGCAGGGAGGGAGGGACCAAAAACATTCAGTACTTC. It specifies CASREGGTKNIQYF.

CDR3 in DNA: TGCGCCAGCAGCCCCACCTCTTCGGAAAACTATGGCTACACCTTC. It codes for CASSPTSSENYGYTF. The chain couples TRBV4-1 to TRBJ1-2; D gene uncertain. CDR3 size: 15 residues. Germline lookup yields CDR1 MGHRA and CDR2 YSYEKL. Trimming left V 4 bases short and J 2 bases short, with 14 bases between.

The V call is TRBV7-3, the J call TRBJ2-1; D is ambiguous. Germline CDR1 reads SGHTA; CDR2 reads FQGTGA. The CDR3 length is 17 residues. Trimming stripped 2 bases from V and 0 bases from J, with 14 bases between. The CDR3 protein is CASSLGPLQSSYNEQFF. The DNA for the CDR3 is TGTGCCAGCAGCTTAGGACCGCTACAGAGCTCCTACAATGAGCAGTTCTTC.

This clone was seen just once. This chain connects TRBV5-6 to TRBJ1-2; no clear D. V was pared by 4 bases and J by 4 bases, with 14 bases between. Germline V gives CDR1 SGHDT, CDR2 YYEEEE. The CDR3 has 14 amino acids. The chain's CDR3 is CASSPAGEGYGYTF. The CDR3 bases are TGTGCCAGCAGCCCGGCCGGGGAGGGCTATGGCTACACCTTC.

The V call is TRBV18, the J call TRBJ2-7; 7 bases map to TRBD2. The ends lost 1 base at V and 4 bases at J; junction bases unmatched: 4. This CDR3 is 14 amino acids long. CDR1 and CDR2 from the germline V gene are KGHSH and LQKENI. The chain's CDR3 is CASSPRSGMYEQYF. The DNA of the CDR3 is TGTGCCAGCTCACCACGGAGCGGGATGTACGAGCAGTACTTC.

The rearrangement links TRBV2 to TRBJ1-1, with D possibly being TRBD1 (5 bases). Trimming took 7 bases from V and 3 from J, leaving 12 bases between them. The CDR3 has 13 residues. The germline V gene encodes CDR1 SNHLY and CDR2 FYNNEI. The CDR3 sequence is CASTMGRDTEAFF. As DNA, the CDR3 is TGTGCCAGCACAATGGGCAGGGACACTGAAGCTTTCTTT.

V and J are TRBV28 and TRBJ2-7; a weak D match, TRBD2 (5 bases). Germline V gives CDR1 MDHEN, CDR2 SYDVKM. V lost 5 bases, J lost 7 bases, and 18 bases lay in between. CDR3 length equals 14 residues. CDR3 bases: TGTGCCAGCAGTGGCATTGCCGGGGTAGGGGAGCAGTACTTC. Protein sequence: CASSGIAGVGEQYF.

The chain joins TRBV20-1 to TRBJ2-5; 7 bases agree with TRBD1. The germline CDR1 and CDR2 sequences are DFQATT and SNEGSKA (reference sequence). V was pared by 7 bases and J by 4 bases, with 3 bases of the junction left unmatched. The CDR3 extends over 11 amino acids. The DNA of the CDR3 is TGCAGTGGGGACAGAGCAGAGACCCAGTACTTC. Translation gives CSGDRAETQYF.

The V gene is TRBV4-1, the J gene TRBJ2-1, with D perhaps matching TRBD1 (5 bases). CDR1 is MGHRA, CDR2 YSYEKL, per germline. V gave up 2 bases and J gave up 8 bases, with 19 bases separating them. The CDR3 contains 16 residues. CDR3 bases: TGCGCCAGCAGCCAACCTACAGGTCCCCCTGGGTATGAGCAGTTCTTC. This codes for CASSQPTGPPGYEQFF.

The CDR3 DNA is TGTGCCAGCAGTGAAAGGGTAGCGGGGGGTCGTTCCTACGAGCAGTACTTC. Its protein product is CASSERVAGGRSYEQYF. The chain employs TRBV2 and TRBJ2-7, with 10 bases fitting TRBD2. J lost 1 base, V lost 2 bases, and 8 bases had no gene match. CDR1 and CDR2 from the germline V gene are SNHLY and FYNNEI. CDR3 size: 17 residues. The variable domain in full, completed from reference TRBV2 and TRBJ2-7, reads EPEVTQTPSHQVTQMGQEVILRCVPISNHLYFYWYRQILGQKVEFLVSFYNNEISEKSEIFDDQFSVERPDGSNFTLKIRSTKLEDSAMYFCASSERVAGGRSYEQYFGPGTRLTVT.

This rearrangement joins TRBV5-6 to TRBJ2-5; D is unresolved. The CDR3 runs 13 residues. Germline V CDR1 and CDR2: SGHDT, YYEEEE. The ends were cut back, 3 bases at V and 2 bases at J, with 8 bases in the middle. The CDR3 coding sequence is TGTGCCAGCAGCTCTGGACGGCAAGAGACCCAGTACTTC. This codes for CASSSGRQETQYF.

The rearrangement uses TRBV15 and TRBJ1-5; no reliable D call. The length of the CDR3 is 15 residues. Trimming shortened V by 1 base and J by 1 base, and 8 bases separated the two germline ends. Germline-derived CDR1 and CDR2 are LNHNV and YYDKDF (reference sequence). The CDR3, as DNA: TGTGCCACCAGCAGAGGAGGCCCGAGCAATCAGCCCCAGCATTTT. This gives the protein CATSRGGPSNQPQHF. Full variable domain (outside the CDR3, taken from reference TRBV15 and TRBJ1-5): DAMVIQNPRYQVTQFGKPVTLSCSQTLNHNVMYWYQQKSSQAPKLLFHYYDKDFNNEADTPDNFQSRRPNTSFCFLDIRSPGLGDTAMYLCATSRGGPSNQPQHFGDGTRLSIL.

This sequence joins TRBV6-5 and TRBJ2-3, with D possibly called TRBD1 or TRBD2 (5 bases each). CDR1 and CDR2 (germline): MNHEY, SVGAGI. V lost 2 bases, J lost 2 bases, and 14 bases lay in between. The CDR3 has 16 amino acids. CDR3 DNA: TGTGCCAGCAGTTACGAAGGGCCGGGGACCACAGATACGCAGTATTTT. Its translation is CASSYEGPGTTDTQYF.

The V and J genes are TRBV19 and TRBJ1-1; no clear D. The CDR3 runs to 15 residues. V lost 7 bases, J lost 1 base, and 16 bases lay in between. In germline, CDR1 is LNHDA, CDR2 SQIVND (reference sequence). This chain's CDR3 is CASNSFGRKNTEAFF. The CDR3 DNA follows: TGTGCCAGTAATTCTTTCGGGAGAAAGAACACTGAAGCTTTCTTT.

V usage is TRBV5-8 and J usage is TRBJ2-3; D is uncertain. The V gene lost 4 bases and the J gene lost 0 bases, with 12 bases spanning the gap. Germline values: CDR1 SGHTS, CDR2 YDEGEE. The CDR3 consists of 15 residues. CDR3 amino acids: CASSQTPSSTDTQYF. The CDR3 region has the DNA TGTGCCAGCAGCCAGACTCCATCCAGCACAGATACGCAGTATTTT.